This TCR beta chain was retrieved from a study of CD8 T cells in Susac syndrome. From blood CD8+ and CD4+ T cells, TCR beta sequences were generated. TEMRA cells were FACS-enriched, and CD8+ and CD4+ T cells were isolated negatively. With random hexamers, 0.5 to 1 ug RNA was reverse transcribed. The TCR beta CDR3 was amplified by immunoSEQ multiplex PCR across 54 Vbeta, 13 Jbeta. TCRdb independently ran MiXCR on the immunoSEQ multiplex PCR reads; one entry per CDR3 protein. The table lists hundreds of thousands of distinct CDR3 sequences, approximately 85% of them singletons. There are 17 residues in the CDR3. Germline CDR1 reads MDHEN; CDR2 reads SYDVKM. The ends were cut back, 3 bases at V and 3 bases at J, with 19 bases in the middle.

The chain uses TRBV28 and TRBJ2-3, with D possibly matching TRBD1 (5 bases). The clonotype comes from a human donor with multiple sclerosis. Sequencing used CD8+ T cells from PBMCs. The CDR3: CASSFGGIVKGTDTQYF. DNA of the CDR3: TGTGCCAGCAGTTTTGGTGGCATCGTGAAGGGGACAGATACGCAGTATTTT.